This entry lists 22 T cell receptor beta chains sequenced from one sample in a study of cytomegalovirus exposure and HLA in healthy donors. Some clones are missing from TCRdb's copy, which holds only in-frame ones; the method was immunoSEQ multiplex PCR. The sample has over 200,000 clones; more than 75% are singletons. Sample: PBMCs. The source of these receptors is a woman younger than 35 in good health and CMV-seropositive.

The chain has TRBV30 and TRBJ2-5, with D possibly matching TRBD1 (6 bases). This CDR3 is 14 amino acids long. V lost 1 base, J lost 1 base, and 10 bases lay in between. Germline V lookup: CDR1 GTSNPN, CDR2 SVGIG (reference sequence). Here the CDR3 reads CAWSGGHLQETQYF. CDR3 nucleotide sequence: TGTGCCTGGAGTGGGGGGCACCTCCAAGAGACCCAGTACTTC.

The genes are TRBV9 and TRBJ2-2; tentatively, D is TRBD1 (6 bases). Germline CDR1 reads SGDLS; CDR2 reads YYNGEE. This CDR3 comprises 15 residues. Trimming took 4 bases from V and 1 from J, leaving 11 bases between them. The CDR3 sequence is CASSLTGQNTGELFF. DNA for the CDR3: TGTGCCAGCAGCTTGACAGGACAGAACACCGGGGAGCTGTTTTTT.

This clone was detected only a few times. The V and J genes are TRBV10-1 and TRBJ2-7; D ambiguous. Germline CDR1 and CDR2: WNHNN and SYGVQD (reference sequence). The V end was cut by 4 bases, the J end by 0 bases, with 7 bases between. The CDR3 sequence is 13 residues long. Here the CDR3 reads CASSGASSYEQYF. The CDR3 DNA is TGCGCCAGCAGTGGGGCAAGCTCCTACGAGCAGTACTTC.

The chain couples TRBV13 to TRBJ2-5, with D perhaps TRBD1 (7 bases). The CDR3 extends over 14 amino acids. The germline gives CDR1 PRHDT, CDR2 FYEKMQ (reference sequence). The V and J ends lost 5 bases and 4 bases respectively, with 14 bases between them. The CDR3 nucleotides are TGTGCCAGCAGCCGTAGACAGGGAGGAGAGACCCAGTACTTC. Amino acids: CASSRRQGGETQYF. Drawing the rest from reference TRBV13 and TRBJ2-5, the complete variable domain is AAGVIQSPRHLIKEKRETATLKCYPIPRHDTVYWYQQGPGQDPQFLISFYEKMQSDKGSIPDRFSAQQFSDYHSELNMSSLELGDSALYFCASSRRQGGETQYFGPGTRLLVL.

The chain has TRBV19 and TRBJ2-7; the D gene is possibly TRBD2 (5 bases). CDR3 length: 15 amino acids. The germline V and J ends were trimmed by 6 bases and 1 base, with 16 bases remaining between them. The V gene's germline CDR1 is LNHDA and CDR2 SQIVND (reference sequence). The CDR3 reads CASSEYAGPSYEQYF. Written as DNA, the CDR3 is TGTGCCAGTAGCGAATACGCGGGTCCGTCCTACGAGCAGTACTTC.

The CDR3 sequence is CASSTNLGQSYEQYF. In nucleotides, the CDR3 is TGTGCCAGTAGTACCAACCTGGGACAGTCCTACGAGCAGTACTTC. The V and J genes are TRBV19 and TRBJ2-7; 7 nucleotides line up with TRBD1. CDR3 length: 15 residues. Germline lookup yields CDR1 LNHDA and CDR2 SQIVND (reference sequence). V lost 4 bases and J lost 1; bases outside the gene matches: 7.

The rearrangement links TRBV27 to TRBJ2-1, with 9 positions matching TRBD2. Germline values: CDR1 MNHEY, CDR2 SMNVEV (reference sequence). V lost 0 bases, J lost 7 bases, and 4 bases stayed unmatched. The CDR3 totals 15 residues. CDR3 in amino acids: CASSLSSGRINEQFF. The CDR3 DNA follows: TGTGCCAGCAGTTTATCCAGCGGGAGGATTAATGAGCAGTTCTTC.

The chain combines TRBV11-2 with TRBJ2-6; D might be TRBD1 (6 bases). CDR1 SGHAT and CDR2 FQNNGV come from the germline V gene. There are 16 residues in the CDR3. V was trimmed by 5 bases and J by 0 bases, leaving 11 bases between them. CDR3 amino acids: CASSPGQHSGANVLTF. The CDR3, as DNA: TGTGCCAGCAGCCCCGGACAGCACTCTGGGGCCAACGTCCTGACTTTC.

The CDR3: CASTQGALGYTF. Written as DNA, the CDR3 is TGTGCCAGCACCCAGGGTGCCCTTGGCTACACCTTC. The chain couples TRBV25-1 to TRBJ1-2, with TRBD1 as a possible D gene (5 bases). V shed 7 bases and J shed 7 bases, with 13 bases lying between them. The CDR3 is made up of 12 amino acids. CDR1 is MGHDK and CDR2 is SYGVNS in the germline V gene.

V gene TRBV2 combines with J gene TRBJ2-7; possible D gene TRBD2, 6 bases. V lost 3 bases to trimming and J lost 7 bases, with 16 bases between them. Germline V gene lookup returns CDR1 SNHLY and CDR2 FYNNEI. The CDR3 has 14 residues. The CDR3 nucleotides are TGTGCCAGCAGTGATTCCAACCCACGGGGGGAGCAGTACTTC. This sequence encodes CASSDSNPRGEQYF.

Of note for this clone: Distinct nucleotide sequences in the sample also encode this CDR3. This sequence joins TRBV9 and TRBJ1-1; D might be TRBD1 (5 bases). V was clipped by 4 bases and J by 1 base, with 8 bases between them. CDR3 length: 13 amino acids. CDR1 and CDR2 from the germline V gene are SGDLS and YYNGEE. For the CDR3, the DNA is TGTGCCAGCAGCTCCGGGGGGAACACTGAAGCTTTCTTT. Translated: CASSSGGNTEAFF.

DNA for the CDR3: TGCGCCAGCAGCCCAGGGGACTCTGGAAACACCATATATTTT. Translating it yields CASSPGDSGNTIYF. The chain has TRBV5-1 and TRBJ1-3; D possibly corresponds to TRBD1 (6 bases). The length of the CDR3 is 14 residues. V was clipped by 4 bases and J by 0 bases, with 8 bases between them. Looked up from germline, CDR1 is SGHRS and CDR2 is YFSETQ.

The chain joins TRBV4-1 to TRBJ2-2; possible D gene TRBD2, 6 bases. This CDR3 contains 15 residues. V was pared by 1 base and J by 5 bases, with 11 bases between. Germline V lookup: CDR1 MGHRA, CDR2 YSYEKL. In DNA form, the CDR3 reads TGCGCCAGCAGCCAAGCTCCCGCGGGGACCGGGGAGCTGTTTTTT. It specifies CASSQAPAGTGELFF.

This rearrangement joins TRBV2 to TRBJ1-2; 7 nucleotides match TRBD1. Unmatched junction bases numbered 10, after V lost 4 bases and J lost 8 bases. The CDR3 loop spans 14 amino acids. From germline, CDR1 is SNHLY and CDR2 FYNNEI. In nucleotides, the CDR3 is TGTGCCAGCAGTGGACTGGGACAGCTCATAGGCTACACCTTC. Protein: CASSGLGQLIGYTF. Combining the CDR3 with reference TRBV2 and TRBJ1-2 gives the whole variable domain EPEVTQTPSHQVTQMGQEVILRCVPISNHLYFYWYRQILGQKVEFLVSFYNNEISEKSEIFDDQFSVERPDGSNFTLKIRSTKLEDSAMYFCASSGLGQLIGYTFGSGTRLTVV.

The CDR3 sequence is CASVGRQGDLQETQYF. In DNA, the CDR3 is TGCGCCAGCGTGGGGAGACAGGGGGACCTCCAAGAGACCCAGTACTTC. The V call is TRBV10-2, the J call TRBJ2-5; 9 nucleotides agree with TRBD1. Germline V gives CDR1 WSHSY, CDR2 SAAADI. The CDR3 loop spans 16 amino acids. The junction had 11 bases not matched to a gene; V was cut back by 8 bases and J by 1 base.

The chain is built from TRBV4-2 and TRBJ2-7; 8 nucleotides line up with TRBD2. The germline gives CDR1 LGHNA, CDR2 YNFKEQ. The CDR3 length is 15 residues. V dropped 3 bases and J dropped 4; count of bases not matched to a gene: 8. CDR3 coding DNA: TGTGCCAGCAGCCATGAAACGGGACTAGGGTACGAGCAGTACTTC. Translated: CASSHETGLGYEQYF.

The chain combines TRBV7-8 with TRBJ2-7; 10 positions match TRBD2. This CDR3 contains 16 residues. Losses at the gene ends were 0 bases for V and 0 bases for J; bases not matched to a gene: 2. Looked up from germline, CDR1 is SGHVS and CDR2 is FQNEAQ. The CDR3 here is CASSLAGLAFSYEQYF. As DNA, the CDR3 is TGTGCCAGCAGCTTAGCGGGACTAGCGTTCTCCTACGAGCAGTACTTC.

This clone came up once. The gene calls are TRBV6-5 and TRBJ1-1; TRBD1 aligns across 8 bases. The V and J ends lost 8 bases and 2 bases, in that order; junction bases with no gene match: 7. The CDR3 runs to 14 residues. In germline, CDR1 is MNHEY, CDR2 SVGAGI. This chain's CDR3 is CASSRTGINTEAFF. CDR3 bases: TGTGCCAGCTCGCGGACAGGGATTAACACTGAAGCTTTCTTT.

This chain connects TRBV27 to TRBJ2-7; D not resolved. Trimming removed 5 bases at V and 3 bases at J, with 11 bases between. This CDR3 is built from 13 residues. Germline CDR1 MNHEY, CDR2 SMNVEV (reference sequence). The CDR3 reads CASSPQNYYEQYF. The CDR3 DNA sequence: TGTGCCAGCAGTCCCCAAAACTACTACGAGCAGTACTTC.

CDR3 in amino acids: CASSVGSTLAELNTGELFF. CDR3 nucleotides: TGTGCCAGCAGCGTAGGGTCGACCCTAGCGGAGCTCAACACCGGGGAGCTGTTTTTT. The chain is built from TRBV9 and TRBJ2-2; TRBD2 agrees at 7 bases. The CDR3 covers 19 residues. From germline, CDR1 is SGDLS and CDR2 YYNGEE. The V segment lost 0 bases and the J segment 2 bases; nucleotides outside the gene matches: 13.

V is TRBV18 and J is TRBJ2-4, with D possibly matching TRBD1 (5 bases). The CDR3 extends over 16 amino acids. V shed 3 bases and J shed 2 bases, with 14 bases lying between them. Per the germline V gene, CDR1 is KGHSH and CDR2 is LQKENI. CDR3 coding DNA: TGTGCCAGCTCACCGAAGGCAGGGTGGACCAAAAACATTCAGTACTTC. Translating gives CASSPKAGWTKNIQYF.

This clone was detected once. Here the CDR3 DNA reads TGCGCCAGCAGCTTACTGACAGGGGGCACTGAAGCTTTCTTT. Protein product: CASSLLTGGTEAFF. V usage is TRBV5-1 and J usage is TRBJ1-1, with 9 bases matching TRBD1. The V segment lost 2 bases and the J segment 4 bases; nucleotides outside the gene matches: 3. The CDR3 covers 14 residues. In germline, CDR1 is SGHRS, CDR2 YFSETQ.